One sample yielded the 13 T cell receptor beta chains listed below, sequenced in a study of STAT5B mutations in CD4+ large granular lymphocyte leukemia. The method was immunoSEQ multiplex PCR; TCRdb's version includes in-frame clones alone and lacks a portion of them. The data contain about 22,000 clones, about 81% of them singletons. The sample comprised CD4+ T cells from blood buffy coats. Every receptor here comes from a human donor in good health.

This clone was picked up one time. V and J are TRBV5-8 and TRBJ1-2; TRBD1 matches at 7 bases. Germline CDR1 and CDR2: SGHTS and YDEGEE. V lost 3 bases, J lost 2 bases, and 7 bases stayed unmatched. The CDR3 runs to 15 residues. The chain's CDR3 is CASSWGDRINYGYTF. Written as DNA, the CDR3 is TGTGCCAGCAGCTGGGGGGACAGAATAAACTATGGCTACACCTTC. Drawing the rest from reference TRBV5-8 and TRBJ1-2, the complete variable domain is EAGVTQSPTHLIKTRGQQATLRCSPISGHTSVYWYQQALGLGLQFLLWYDEGEERNRGNFPPRFSGRQFPNYSSELNVNALELEDSALYLCASSWGDRINYGYTFGSGTRLTVV.

V is TRBV6-6 and J is TRBJ2-2; D remains ambiguous. The CDR3 is 12 amino acids. The germline gives CDR1 MNHNY, CDR2 SVGAGI (reference sequence). Trimming stripped 4 bases from V and 5 bases from J, with 5 bases between. CDR3 sequence (DNA): TGTGCCAGCAGTTCCCTTACCGGGGAGCTGTTTTTT. Protein sequence: CASSSLTGELFF.

The CDR3 is CSVGGGRSYEQYF. The CDR3 nucleotides are TGCAGCGTGGGAGGGGGTAGGTCCTACGAGCAGTACTTC. The rearrangement uses TRBV29-1 and TRBJ2-7, with D maybe TRBD2 (7 bases). Trimming pared 6 bases from V and 1 base from J, leaving 13 bases between. This CDR3 spans 13 amino acids. Germline V CDR1 and CDR2: SQVTM, ANQGSEA.

The chain employs TRBV5-1 and TRBJ1-1; D is perhaps TRBD1 (5 bases). This CDR3 region has 17 residues. V gave up 0 bases and J gave up 0 bases, with 15 bases separating them. Germline values: CDR1 SGHRS, CDR2 YFSETQ. The CDR3 spells CASSLAAGSRVNTEAFF. DNA for the CDR3: TGCGCCAGCAGCTTGGCGGCAGGGAGTAGGGTGAACACTGAAGCTTTCTTT.

The chain employs TRBV2 and TRBJ1-2, with 8 bases identical to TRBD1. The V gene's germline CDR1 is SNHLY and CDR2 FYNNEI. Trimming cost V 6 bases and J 3 bases; bases outside gene matches: 6. The CDR3 consists of 14 residues. As DNA, the CDR3 is TGTGCCAGCAGACGGACAGGGCTATACTATGGCTACACCTTC. Amino acids: CASRRTGLYYGYTF.

The V call is TRBV5-1, the J call TRBJ1-1; D is undetermined. Germline-derived CDR1 and CDR2 are SGHRS and YFSETQ. CDR3 length: 13 amino acids. V gave up 0 bases and J gave up 1 base, with 4 bases separating them. The CDR3 bases are TGCGCCAGCAGCTTGGAGGCGAACACTGAAGCTTTCTTT. It translates to CASSLEANTEAFF.

This sequence joins TRBV5-4 and TRBJ1-4; tentative D call: TRBD1 (5 bases). The germline V gene has CDR1 SGHNT and CDR2 YYREEE (reference sequence). The CDR3 covers 14 residues. V was clipped by 7 bases and J by 2 bases, with 12 bases between them. CDR3 region: CASRDSGTNEKLFF. The CDR3 DNA follows: TGTGCCAGCCGCGACAGCGGTACTAATGAAAAACTGTTTTTT.

The genes are TRBV28 and TRBJ2-7, with D perhaps TRBD2 (5 bases). The CDR3 is made up of 15 amino acids. Germline assignment: CDR1 MDHEN and CDR2 SYDVKM. V gave up 0 bases and J gave up 0 bases, with 9 bases separating them. The CDR3 nucleotides are TGTGCCAGCAGTTTATGGGACTCCCACTCCTACGAGCAGTACTTC. It translates to CASSLWDSHSYEQYF.

The CDR3 sequence: CASSQGTSGSFDEQFF. CDR3 DNA sequence: TGCGCCAGCAGCCAGGGGACTAGCGGGAGTTTCGATGAGCAGTTCTTC. The chain joins TRBV4-3 to TRBJ2-1; 14 positions match TRBD2. Germline trimming cut 3 bases from V and 8 bases from J; bases unmatched to any gene: 6. CDR1 LGHNA and CDR2 YSLEER come from the germline V gene. The CDR3 runs to 16 residues.

This chain joins TRBV18 and TRBJ2-3, with D possibly being TRBD1 or TRBD2 (5 bases each). V was shortened by 6 bases and J by 0 bases, with 19 bases between the two germline ends. This CDR3 is 17 amino acids long. CDR1 and CDR2 (germline): KGHSH, LQKENI. The CDR3 loop is CASSSNPGRISTDTQYF. In DNA, the CDR3 is TGTGCCAGCTCCTCTAACCCGGGACGGATAAGCACAGATACGCAGTATTTT.

The genes are TRBV5-6 and TRBJ1-1; D gene ambiguous. Trimming took 7 bases from V and 1 from J, leaving 11 bases between them. The germline V gene has CDR1 SGHDT and CDR2 YYEEEE. There are 13 residues in the CDR3. The CDR3 region has the DNA TGTGCCAGCTCCCGTGGACGGAACACTGAAGCTTTCTTT. Translated, it gives CASSRGRNTEAFF. The full variable domain, completed using reference TRBV5-6 and TRBJ1-1, is DAGVTQSPTHLIKTRGQQVTLRCSPKSGHDTVSWYQQALGQGPQFIFQYYEEEERQRGNFPDRFSGHQFPNYSSELNVNALLLGDSALYLCASSRGRNTEAFFGQGTRLTVV.

V usage is TRBV28 and J usage is TRBJ2-3; D not resolved. This CDR3 is 12 amino acids long. The germline V and J ends were trimmed by 7 bases and 5 bases, with 10 bases remaining between them. The germline V gene encodes CDR1 MDHEN and CDR2 SYDVKM. CDR3 loop: CASTRSLDTQYF. The CDR3 bases are TGTGCCAGCACTAGGAGTCTAGATACGCAGTATTTT.

The chain links TRBV2 to TRBJ2-3; tentatively, D is TRBD2 (5 bases). The CDR3 contains 12 residues. Germline CDR1 SNHLY, CDR2 FYNNEI. Trimming pared 3 bases from V and 7 bases from J, leaving 8 bases between. The CDR3 reads CASSDRGYTQYF. The CDR3 region has the DNA TGTGCCAGCAGTGATCGGGGTTATACGCAGTATTTT.